The present TCR beta chain was sequenced within a study of T cells in localized non-small cell lung cancer. Findings and caveats of the study: A raised T cell density in blood coincided with lengthier overall survival.

This clone was detected once. What it recognizes is unknown. Per the germline V gene, CDR1 is SGHVS and CDR2 is FQNEAQ. The junction had 15 bases not matched to a gene; V was cut back by 4 bases and J by 2 bases. CDR3 length equals 18 residues. Some clones are missing from TCRdb's copy, which holds only in-frame ones; the method was immunoSEQ multiplex PCR. The sample records 100,000 to 150,000 clones, around 90% being singletons. The chain employs TRBV7-8 and TRBJ2-7, with 9 nucleotides matching TRBD1. The TCR sequence derives from an older female donor with stage I lung adenocarcinoma. Sequenced here: peripheral blood, sampled before any cancer treatment. DNA of the CDR3: TGTGCCAGCAGCTCCGGCTTACCGGGACAGGGTATCCCCTACGAGCAGTACTTC. Translating gives CASSSGLPGQGIPYEQYF.